What follows are 28 T cell receptor beta chains derived from one specimen sequenced in a study of shared clonotypes between healthy human individuals. Libraries were prepared by immunoSEQ multiplex PCR; TCRdb keeps only in-frame clonotypes and omits some of them. Of about 450,000 clones in the sample, approximately 79% were seen once. The sequencing input was PBMCs. These receptors came from a woman in her thirties or forties in good health. Some clones in this sample may be carry-over from other donors' samples.

The rearrangement uses TRBV11-2 and TRBJ2-1; 7 bases are a match to TRBD2. Germline V gene lookup returns CDR1 SGHAT and CDR2 FQNNGV. V was clipped by 3 bases and J by 6 bases; unmatched bases: 8. The CDR3 has 15 amino acids. CDR3 bases: TGTGCCAGCAGCTTTTCTAGCGGAGCCTTCAATGAGCAGTTCTTC. Protein product: CASSFSSGAFNEQFF. Complete variable domain (other parts from reference TRBV11-2 and TRBJ2-1): EAGVAQSPRYKIIEKRQSVAFWCNPISGHATLYWYQQILGQGPKLLIQFQNNGVVDDSQLPKDRFSAERLKGVDSTLKIQPAKLEDSAVYLCASSFSSGAFNEQFFGPGTRLTVL.

This sequence joins TRBV7-2 and TRBJ2-3, with D possibly TRBD2 on 7 matching bases. This CDR3 is 13 amino acids long. Germline V gene data show CDR1 as SGHTA and CDR2 as FQGNSA. Trimming took 5 bases from V and 5 from J, leaving 11 bases between them. CDR3 amino acids: CASSTRGGDTQYF. CDR3 bases: TGTGCCAGCAGCACAAGGGGGGGAGATACGCAGTATTTT.

The chain employs TRBV7-9 and TRBJ2-3; a possible D gene is TRBD2 (5 bases). CDR1 and CDR2 from the germline V gene are SEHNR and FQNEAQ (reference sequence). The CDR3 totals 14 residues. The V and J ends lost 2 bases and 2 bases respectively, with 8 bases between them. For the CDR3, the DNA is TGTGCCAGCAGCTTATACGGGGACACAGATACGCAGTATTTT. It codes for CASSLYGDTDTQYF.

The sample holds one count of this clone. This chain joins TRBV5-6 and TRBJ2-7; D is perhaps TRBD1 (6 bases). CDR3 length equals 13 residues. CDR1 and CDR2 (germline): SGHDT, YYEEEE. The V gene lost 5 bases and the J gene lost 3 bases, with 12 bases spanning the gap. The CDR3 DNA reads TGTGCCAGCAGAACCAGGGGCGGCTACGAGCAGTACTTC. It specifies CASRTRGGYEQYF.

In regard to this clone: One end of the junction fails to match germline, which may point to a read error. The CDR3 region has the DNA TGTGCTAGCAGCCCGGCGACCTCAGATACGCAGTATTTT. It yields the protein CASSPATSDTQYF. The chain joins TRBV7-7 to TRBJ2-3, with D hard to call. The germline CDR1 and CDR2 sequences are SSHAT and FNYEAQ (reference sequence). CDR3 length: 13 residues.

The chain carries TRBV28 and TRBJ2-5, with a possible D match to TRBD2 (6 bases). Germline CDR1 reads MDHEN; CDR2 reads SYDVKM. CDR3 length: 13 residues. Trimming stripped 5 bases from V and 7 bases from J, with 14 bases between. Here the CDR3 DNA reads TGTGCCAGCAGTCGAGCGGGTGGTGCGACCCAGTACTTC. Its protein is CASSRAGGATQYF.

The chain couples TRBV5-1 to TRBJ2-1; no definite D call. The CDR3 is made up of 16 amino acids. The V gene's germline CDR1 is SGHRS and CDR2 YFSETQ. Trimming pared 0 bases from V and 0 bases from J, leaving 10 bases between. The CDR3 bases are TGCGCCAGCAGCTTGGCCCAGTCGAGCTCCTACAATGAGCAGTTCTTC. This translates into CASSLAQSSSYNEQFF.

This sequence joins TRBV28 and TRBJ2-4; 9 nucleotides match TRBD1. J gave up 0 bases and V 5 bases, and 20 bases lay outside the gene matches. Per germline, CDR1 MDHEN and CDR2 SYDVKM. The length of the CDR3 is 21 residues. The CDR3 bases are TGTGCCAGCAGTGATATCCAGGGACAGGGATTCGGGCAGGGAGCCAAAAACATTCAGTACTTC. Protein product: CASSDIQGQGFGQGAKNIQYF.

The table lists this clone with a few counts. The gene calls are TRBV28 and TRBJ2-2, with TRBD2 as a possible D gene (5 bases). The CDR3 is 15 residues long. Germline V CDR1 and CDR2: MDHEN, SYDVKM. With 5 bases removed from V and 4 bases from J, the gap between germline ends came to 14 bases. The CDR3: CASSPSRGSTGELFF. The CDR3 coding sequence is TGTGCCAGCAGTCCCTCACGGGGTAGCACCGGGGAGCTGTTTTTT.

This clone was counted once. J is TRBJ2-6 and V is TRBV2, with D possibly TRBD2 on 6 matching bases. Germline CDR1 is SNHLY and CDR2 is FYNNEI. Trimming removed 9 bases at V and 3 bases at J, with 12 bases between. This CDR3 spans 14 amino acids. The CDR3 bases are TGTGCCAGTGCCCGGGGGTATGGGGCCAACGTCCTGACTTTC. Amino acid sequence: CASARGYGANVLTF.

The rearrangement links TRBV6-1 to TRBJ2-7; 11 bases are a match to TRBD2. The CDR3 consists of 15 residues. After removal of 5 bases from V and 5 bases from J, the junction contained 8 bases not matched to a gene. Germline assignment: CDR1 MNHNS and CDR2 SASEGT. CDR3: CASSLIAGGPNEQYF. The CDR3, as DNA: TGTGCCAGCAGTTTAATAGCGGGAGGGCCCAACGAGCAGTACTTC.

This clone came up a few times. The chain is built from TRBV10-1 and TRBJ1-2; D gene ambiguous. V lost 0 bases and J lost 8, with 10 bases in between. The CDR3 length is 13 residues. CDR1 WNHNN and CDR2 SYGVQD come from the germline V gene (reference sequence). This CDR3 is CASSESGAGGYTF. CDR3 in DNA: TGCGCCAGCAGTGAGTCCGGCGCGGGAGGCTACACCTTC.

Within the sample, this clone is medium-sized. The rearrangement joins TRBV2 to TRBJ2-7; TRBD2 matches 8 bases. Looked up from germline, CDR1 is SNHLY and CDR2 is FYNNEI. The V segment lost 3 bases and the J segment 0 bases; nucleotides outside the gene matches: 4. This CDR3 contains 15 residues. The CDR3 is CASSDVTSGSYEQYF. Here the CDR3 DNA reads TGTGCCAGCAGTGACGTCACTAGCGGCTCCTACGAGCAGTACTTC.

The chain links TRBV7-2 to TRBJ2-5; no definite D call. CDR3 size: 14 residues. Deletions cut 2 bases from V and 1 base from J, with 8 bases between. The V gene's germline CDR1 is SGHTA and CDR2 FQGNSA. The CDR3 coding sequence is TGTGCCAGCAGCTTAAAGGCCTCCCAAGAGACCCAGTACTTC. It translates to CASSLKASQETQYF.

This clone has only one observation. J is TRBJ2-7 and V is TRBV28; 10 bases agree with TRBD1. Germline V gene sequence: CDR1 MDHEN, CDR2 SYDVKM. V lost 4 bases, J lost 5 bases, and 5 bases stayed unmatched. This CDR3 spans 14 amino acids. CDR3: CASSSGQGTDEQYF. The CDR3 DNA reads as TGTGCCAGCAGTTCGGGACAGGGGACCGACGAGCAGTACTTC. The variable domain in full, completed from reference TRBV28 and TRBJ2-7, reads DVKVTQSSRYLVKRTGEKVFLECVQDMDHENMFWYRQDPGLGLRLIYFSYDVKMKEKGDIPEGYSVSREKKERFSLILESASTNQTSMYLCASSSGQGTDEQYFGPGTRLTVT.

The V call is TRBV4-3, the J call TRBJ2-7, with 7 bases fitting TRBD1. The CDR3 length is 16 residues. J was trimmed by 2 bases and V by 0 bases; bases with no gene match: 7. In germline, CDR1 is LGHNA, CDR2 YSLEER. CDR3 in amino acids: CASSQEQGDSAYEQYF. The CDR3 region has the DNA TGCGCCAGCAGCCAAGAACAAGGGGACAGTGCCTACGAGCAGTACTTC.

The chain links TRBV6-1 to TRBJ2-6; D is uncertain. CDR3 length equals 15 residues. Trimming shortened V by 2 bases and J by 0 bases, and 5 bases separated the two germline ends. Germline V gene data show CDR1 as MNHNS and CDR2 as SASEGT. The CDR3 sequence is CASSELSSGANVLTF. The CDR3 coding sequence is TGTGCCAGCAGTGAACTGAGCTCTGGGGCCAACGTCCTGACTTTC.

V gene TRBV7-6 combines with J gene TRBJ2-5; no clear D. The CDR3 extends over 12 amino acids. CDR1 SGHVS and CDR2 FNYEAQ come from the germline V gene. Between the trimmed V and J ends, which lost 3 bases and 3 bases, there was a span of 5 bases. CDR3 protein: CASSLAEETQYF. For the CDR3, the DNA is TGTGCCAGCAGCTTGGCAGAAGAGACCCAGTACTTC.

The chain has TRBV4-1 and TRBJ2-6; 12 positions agree with TRBD1. This CDR3 spans 18 amino acids. The germline V gene has CDR1 MGHRA and CDR2 YSYEKL. J was trimmed by 3 bases and V by 1 base; bases with no gene match: 4. The CDR3 is CASSQGGDRGHGANVLTF. The DNA for the CDR3 is TGCGCCAGCAGCCAAGGAGGGGACAGGGGGCATGGGGCCAACGTCCTGACTTTC.

The gene calls are TRBV5-6 and TRBJ1-2; D is unclear. The CDR3 has 16 residues. V was clipped by 0 bases and J by 0 bases, with 12 bases between them. Germline V gene data show CDR1 as SGHDT and CDR2 as YYEEEE. The DNA of the CDR3 is TGTGCCAGCAGCTTGGGGCATCCCCAGACTAACTATGGCTACACCTTC. It codes for CASSLGHPQTNYGYTF.

The rearrangement joins TRBV28 to TRBJ2-3; D not resolved. Trimming pared 5 bases from V and 2 bases from J, leaving 14 bases between. The V gene's germline CDR1 is MDHEN and CDR2 SYDVKM. This CDR3 is 15 amino acids long. The CDR3 nucleotides read TGTGCCAGCAGTGCGGACCAACGGTTCACAGATACGCAGTATTTT. This codes for CASSADQRFTDTQYF.

The genes are TRBV5-4 and TRBJ2-7; 10 bases fit TRBD1. V was clipped by 4 bases and J by 7 bases; unmatched bases: 11. The CDR3 extends over 15 amino acids. The V gene's germline CDR1 is SGHNT and CDR2 YYREEE (reference sequence). The CDR3, as DNA: TGTGCCAGCAGCGTACCGGGACAGGGGAGGGGGGAGCAGTACTTC. It specifies CASSVPGQGRGEQYF.

This chain joins TRBV19 and TRBJ2-1; TRBD1 matches 7 bases. Germline CDR1 LNHDA, CDR2 SQIVND (reference sequence). The CDR3 totals 13 residues. V trimming: 10 bases; J trimming: 3 bases; junction bases outside the gene matches: 6. CDR3 DNA sequence: TGTGCCACCTCGGGACAGATCTACAATGAGCAGTTCTTC. This codes for CATSGQIYNEQFF.

CDR3 DNA sequence: TGCGCCAGCAGCCAAGATTTAGGGGGCGGCGATTCACCCCTCCACTTT. Translating it yields CASSQDLGGGDSPLHF. This rearrangement joins TRBV4-1 to TRBJ1-6, with TRBD1 matching over 7 bases. This CDR3 region has 16 residues. Germline CDR1 reads MGHRA; CDR2 reads YSYEKL. V shed 0 bases and J 8 bases; nucleotides not matched to a gene: 7.

Comment on this clone: The identical CDR3 is also encoded by other nucleotide sequences in the sample. The V call is TRBV5-1, the J call TRBJ2-3, with 8 positions matching TRBD1. The CDR3 runs 14 residues. The V gene's germline CDR1 is SGHRS and CDR2 YFSETQ. J was trimmed by 3 bases and V by 4 bases; bases with no gene match: 4. The CDR3 nucleotides read TGCGCCAGCAGCCCAGGACAGGGTACAGATACGCAGTATTTT. Amino acids: CASSPGQGTDTQYF. Full variable domain (outside the CDR3, taken from reference TRBV5-1 and TRBJ2-3): KAGVTQTPRYLIKTRGQQVTLSCSPISGHRSVSWYQQTPGQGLQFLFEYFSETQRNKGNFPGRFSGRQFSNSRSEMNVSTLELGDSALYLCASSPGQGTDTQYFGPGTRLTVL.

The rearrangement uses TRBV4-2 and TRBJ2-5, with 7 bases identical to TRBD2. CDR3 length: 16 amino acids. Germline CDR1 is LGHNA and CDR2 is YNFKEQ. V shed 0 bases, J shed 6 bases, and the junction held 10 bases outside the gene matches. DNA of the CDR3: TGTGCCAGCAGCCAAGAAGCTAGCGGTAAAGGGAAGACCCAGTACTTC. Encoded protein: CASSQEASGKGKTQYF.

This chain connects TRBV30 to TRBJ2-7; a possible D gene is TRBD2 (6 bases). From germline, CDR1 is GTSNPN and CDR2 SVGIG (reference sequence). With 2 bases removed from V and 6 bases from J, the gap between germline ends came to 17 bases. This CDR3 is 14 amino acids long. The CDR3 here is CAWSSSGHASEQYF. The CDR3 coding sequence is TGTGCCTGGAGTTCAAGCGGGCACGCCAGCGAGCAGTACTTC.

The rearrangement links TRBV7-6 to TRBJ2-5; no clear D. The tail of the sequence fits TRBJ2-7 better, so the J call may be wrong. The CDR3 totals 14 residues. The germline V gene has CDR1 SGHVS and CDR2 FNYEAQ. CDR3 residues: CASSLEGWAYEQYF. The CDR3 DNA is TGTGCCAGCAGCTTAGAGGGCTGGGCCTACGAGCAGTACTTC.